This TCR beta chain was recorded in a study of T cell changes during pregnancy in multiple sclerosis. Assay used: immunoSEQ multiplex PCR; TCRdb lists only in-frame clones, some missing. The sample consists of 64,000 or so clones, about 90% of them appearing once. CDR1 is MNHNS, CDR2 SASEGT, per germline. The length of the CDR3 is 13 residues. The J segment lost 2 bases and the V segment lost 6 bases, leaving 1 base of the junction unmatched. V usage is TRBV6-1 and J usage is TRBJ1-5, with 7 nucleotides matching TRBD1. The input for sequencing was peripheral blood, taken in the first trimester of pregnancy. The TCR comes from a female donor with multiple sclerosis, enrolled in a pregnancy study. Here the CDR3 reads CASRGTGNQPQHF. The CDR3 nucleotides read TGTGCCAGCAGGGGGACAGGCAATCAGCCCCAGCATTTT.